The next 32 T cell receptor beta chains were all read from a single sample in a study of T cells after yellow fever vaccination. TCRdb recomputed calls from the 5' RACE reads with MiXCR, one row per CDR3 protein. This table holds under 300,000 distinct CDR3 sequences, about 7.1% found once. Source: CD4+ T cells sorted from PBMCs, taken 15 days after the yellow fever booster vaccination. The origin of the receptors is a man aged 25 to 40 who received the YFV17D yellow fever vaccine.

This clonotype was recorded a few times. CDR3 sequence reads: CSYRGSGNQPQHF. DNA of the CDR3: TGCTCCTACAGGGGATCGGGCAATCAGCCCCAGCATTTT. The chain uses TRBV20-1 and TRBJ1-5; 7 bases match TRBD1. CDR1 and CDR2 from the germline V gene are DFQATT and SNEGSKA (reference sequence). This CDR3 comprises 13 residues.

The sample holds a few counts of this clonotype. J is TRBJ2-3 and V is TRBV7-3; TRBD2 aligns across 13 bases. Trimming removed 5 bases from V and 3 bases from J; junction bases left unmatched: 2. The CDR3 is made up of 15 amino acids. Per germline, CDR1 SGHTA and CDR2 FQGTGA. In nucleotides, the CDR3 is TGTGCCAGCAGCACGGGACTAGCGGGAACAGATACGCAGTATTTT. Translation: CASSTGLAGTDTQYF.

This clonotype has ten or more counts. The chain employs TRBV5-1 and TRBJ2-5, with D perhaps matching TRBD1 or TRBD2 (6 bases each). Germline CDR1 is SGHRS and CDR2 is YFSETQ. V lost 0 bases and J lost 2, with 14 bases in between. This CDR3 is 16 amino acids long. The CDR3 reads CASSLAAGGGQETQYF. CDR3 nucleotides: TGCGCCAGCAGCTTGGCCGCCGGAGGGGGACAAGAGACCCAGTACTTC.

A few counts support this clonotype. The chain employs TRBV10-3 and TRBJ2-1, with 9 bases identical to TRBD2. This CDR3 comprises 14 residues. V shed 10 bases and J 4 bases; nucleotides not matched to a gene: 8. Germline CDR1 reads ENHRY; CDR2 reads SYGVKD. CDR3 loop: CATLTSGEYNEQFF. CDR3 coding DNA: TGTGCCACCCTGACTAGCGGAGAATACAATGAGCAGTTCTTC.

The V and J genes are TRBV5-1 and TRBJ1-1, with D unresolved. Germline CDR1 SGHRS, CDR2 YFSETQ. This CDR3 has 13 residues. V was pared by 0 bases and J by 6 bases, with 9 bases between. The CDR3 DNA is TGCGCCAGCAGCTTGGTTTTGGGGTCTGAAGCTTTCTTT. This gives the protein CASSLVLGSEAFF.

This clonotype was seen only a few times. J is TRBJ2-2 and V is TRBV5-1; weak D call: TRBD2 (6 bases). In germline, CDR1 is SGHRS, CDR2 YFSETQ. Trimming stripped 0 bases from V and 7 bases from J, with 10 bases between. CDR3 length equals 14 residues. As DNA, the CDR3 is TGCGCCAGCAGCTTGGATCTGGAGGGCGGGGAGCTGTTTTTT. Its protein is CASSLDLEGGELFF.

The chain has TRBV6-1 and TRBJ2-3, with D unclear. Between the trimmed V and J ends, which lost 3 bases and 2 bases, there was a span of 9 bases. The CDR3 runs 14 residues. The germline CDR1 and CDR2 sequences are MNHNS and SASEGT. The CDR3 DNA reads TGTGCCAGCAGTGAGAGGTGGATCACAGATACGCAGTATTTT. As protein: CASSERWITDTQYF.

In this sample, this clonotype turned up many times. V is TRBV27 and J is TRBJ2-6; tentative D call: TRBD1 (6 bases). The CDR3 totals 15 residues. Germline values: CDR1 MNHEY, CDR2 SMNVEV (reference sequence). V lost 9 bases to trimming and J lost 2 bases, with 14 bases between them. CDR3 amino acids: CASKESGAGANVLTF. The CDR3 nucleotides read TGTGCCAGTAAAGAGTCAGGGGCTGGGGCCAACGTCCTGACTTTC.

This clonotype was picked up many times. CDR3 in DNA: TGTGCCAGCAGTTTAGCGGGAAGGGCCAACGTCCTGACTTTC. Translated, it gives CASSLAGRANVLTF. V gene TRBV12-3 or TRBV12-4 combines with J gene TRBJ2-6; D remains ambiguous. This CDR3 region has 14 residues. V shed 0 bases and J shed 5 bases, with 5 bases lying between them.

The chain carries TRBV10-3 and TRBJ2-3, with 8 bases aligning to TRBD2. Germline lookup yields CDR1 ENHRY and CDR2 SYGVKD. The CDR3 spans 16 residues. V gave up 0 bases and J gave up 0 bases; unmatched junction bases: 2. CDR3 in amino acids: CAISESLAASTDTQYF. For the CDR3, the DNA is TGTGCCATCAGTGAGTCACTAGCGGCTAGCACAGATACGCAGTATTTT.

This clonotype occurred many times. This chain joins TRBV29-1 and TRBJ2-3; D could derive from TRBD1 or TRBD2 (5 bases each). This CDR3 is 11 amino acids long. CDR1 is SQVTM, CDR2 ANQGSEA, per germline. Trimming took 6 bases from V and 8 from J, leaving 12 bases between them. The CDR3 sequence: CSVGPRGTQYF. For the CDR3, the DNA is TGCAGCGTGGGACCTCGGGGTACGCAGTATTTT.

A few counts support this clonotype. CDR3 sequence (DNA): TGTGCCAGCAGTGGACGAGCCACGGATACGCAGTATTTT. Its translation: CASSGRATDTQYF. The chain combines TRBV2 with TRBJ2-3; D uncertain. The V and J ends lost 4 bases and 6 bases respectively, with 11 bases between them. The CDR3 spans 13 residues. The germline CDR1 and CDR2 sequences are SNHLY and FYNNEI.

This clonotype came up a few times. The chain links TRBV4-2 to TRBJ2-4; 9 bases are shared with TRBD2. V trimming: 1 base; J trimming: 3 bases; junction bases outside the gene matches: 7. The length of the CDR3 is 17 residues. Per the germline V gene, CDR1 is LGHNA and CDR2 is YNFKEQ. The CDR3 DNA is TGTGCCAGCAGCCAAGCGCCCGGTAGCGGGAGCAAAAACATTCAGTACTTC. Translated, it gives CASSQAPGSGSKNIQYF.

This clonotype appeared a few times. V and J are TRBV19 and TRBJ2-1; TRBD1 might be the D (5 bases). V lost 5 bases, J lost 7 bases, and 18 bases lay in between. CDR1 is LNHDA and CDR2 is SQIVND in the germline V gene (reference sequence). CDR3 length equals 15 residues. CDR3 loop: CASSFPGLSGNEQFF. As DNA, the CDR3 is TGTGCCAGTAGTTTCCCAGGGCTCTCCGGTAATGAGCAGTTCTTC.

This clonotype was detected many times. The chain couples TRBV19 to TRBJ2-7; D is uncertain. CDR3 length: 14 residues. CDR1 is LNHDA and CDR2 is SQIVND in the germline V gene (reference sequence). Trimming took 6 bases from V and 0 from J, leaving 12 bases between them. The CDR3 DNA reads as TGTGCCAGTAGCGCCAAAAGGAGCTCCTACGAGCAGTACTTC. Encoded protein: CASSAKRSSYEQYF. The entire variable domain, with the rest obtained from reference TRBV19 and TRBJ2-7, is as follows: DGGITQSPKYLFRKEGQNVTLSCEQNLNHDAMYWYRQDPGQGLRLIYYSQIVNDFQKGDIAEGYSVSREKKESFPLTVTSAQKNPTAFYLCASSAKRSSYEQYFGPGTRLTVT.

In its sample, this clonotype was seen a few times. The gene calls are TRBV27 and TRBJ2-1; D is possibly TRBD2 (6 bases). Germline V CDR1 and CDR2: MNHEY, SMNVEV (reference sequence). Trimming removed 7 bases at V and 4 bases at J, with 14 bases between. CDR3 length: 14 amino acids. The CDR3 DNA is TGTGCCAGCATGGGGGGTAGGTTATACAATGAGCAGTTCTTC. Protein product: CASMGGRLYNEQFF.

In DNA form, the CDR3 reads TGTGCCAGCGCCCGAGGACAGGTCTACACCGGGGAGCTGTTTTTT. Its translation: CASARGQVYTGELFF. The J gene is TRBJ2-2, the V gene TRBV7-9, with 7 bases aligning to TRBD1. CDR3 length: 15 amino acids. CDR1 SEHNR and CDR2 FQNEAQ come from the germline V gene (reference sequence). V was clipped by 8 bases and J by 3 bases; unmatched bases: 9. Full variable domain (rest looked up from reference TRBV7-9 and TRBJ2-2): DTGVSQNPRHKITKRGQNVTFRCDPISEHNRLYWYRQTLGQGPEFLTYFQNEAQLEKSRLLSDRFSAERPKGSFSTLEIQRTEQGDSAMYLCASARGQVYTGELFFGEGSRLTVL.

Ten or more counts support this clonotype. The V and J genes are TRBV29-1 and TRBJ2-3; D gene unclear. CDR3 length: 12 residues. V was cut by 3 bases and J by 1 base, with 5 bases left in between. CDR1 SQVTM and CDR2 ANQGSEA come from the germline V gene. As DNA, the CDR3 is TGCAGCGTTGATTCGGGCACAGATACGCAGTATTTT. It specifies CSVDSGTDTQYF.

This clonotype was detected a few times. This chain joins TRBV29-1 and TRBJ2-7; D is possibly TRBD1 (5 bases). Germline CDR1 and CDR2: SQVTM and ANQGSEA. The CDR3 extends over 12 amino acids. V gave up 4 bases and J gave up 2 bases, with 9 bases separating them. The DNA for the CDR3 is TGCAGCGTTGCGGACAACCCCTACGAGCAGTACTTC. As protein: CSVADNPYEQYF.

Only a few counts were recorded for this clonotype. The chain couples TRBV14 to TRBJ1-4; D is unresolved. Germline V CDR1 and CDR2: SGHDN, FVKESK. CDR3 size: 15 residues. Between the trimmed V and J ends, which lost 0 bases and 3 bases, there was a span of 8 bases. CDR3 coding DNA: TGTGCCAGCAGCCAAGATTTCGGGGCTAATGAAAAACTGTTTTTT. It codes for CASSQDFGANEKLFF.

This clonotype was seen a handful of times. The chain recombines TRBV14 with TRBJ2-3, with D possibly being TRBD2 (6 bases). V lost 4 bases and J lost 3, with 20 bases in between. Germline CDR1 SGHDN, CDR2 FVKESK. CDR3 length: 17 residues. CDR3 nucleotide sequence: TGTGCCAGCAGCCTACTTTCGGGCGGGGCTTTTACAGATACGCAGTATTTT. Translating it yields CASSLLSGGAFTDTQYF.

V usage is TRBV28 and J usage is TRBJ2-4; a weak D match, TRBD1 (5 bases). The length of the CDR3 is 15 residues. V shed 3 bases and J shed 3 bases, with 12 bases lying between them. Germline V gene lookup returns CDR1 MDHEN and CDR2 SYDVKM. The CDR3 protein is CASSFWGTDKNIQYF. Written as DNA, the CDR3 is TGTGCCAGCAGTTTCTGGGGCACCGACAAAAACATTCAGTACTTC.

The chain employs TRBV4-3 and TRBJ2-6, with 9 bases that match TRBD1. Per the germline V gene, CDR1 is LGHNA and CDR2 is YSLEER. Losses at the gene ends were 1 base for V and 2 bases for J; bases not matched to a gene: 6. This CDR3 region has 18 residues. CDR3 loop: CASSQGGQGLAGANVLTF. CDR3 nucleotides: TGCGCCAGCAGCCAAGGAGGACAGGGGTTAGCTGGGGCCAACGTCCTGACTTTC.

This clonotype was seen only a few times. This sequence joins TRBV9 and TRBJ2-3; D uncertain. Germline values: CDR1 SGDLS, CDR2 YYNGEE. Trimming took off 1 base at V and 2 bases at J, with 8 bases between the two ends. CDR3 length equals 14 residues. The CDR3 DNA reads as TGTGCCAGCAGCGTAAACCAGAACACAGATACGCAGTATTTT. Amino acid sequence: CASSVNQNTDTQYF.

The rearrangement joins TRBV19 to TRBJ2-7, with 8 bases that match TRBD2. The germline gives CDR1 LNHDA, CDR2 SQIVND (reference sequence). The CDR3 is made up of 15 amino acids. The V and J ends lost 9 bases and 1 base, in that order; junction bases with no gene match: 11. The CDR3: CASQQKRERSYEQYF. Here the CDR3 DNA reads TGTGCCAGCCAACAAAAGCGGGAGAGGTCCTACGAGCAGTACTTC.

This clonotype has just a few counts. The chain has TRBV12-3 or TRBV12-4 and TRBJ2-3; a weak D match, TRBD2 (5 bases). Trimming cost V 5 bases and J 13 bases, with 19 bases left between them. This CDR3 comprises 13 residues. CDR3 protein: CASSRQTDSEEYF. The CDR3 nucleotides read TGTGCCAGCAGTCGCCAAACGGACTCCGAGGAGTATTTT.

The V call is TRBV5-5, the J call TRBJ1-2, with a possible D match to TRBD1 (5 bases). CDR1 SGHKS and CDR2 YYEKEE come from the germline V gene (reference sequence). This CDR3 is built from 15 residues. The V end was cut by 0 bases, the J end by 6 bases, with 15 bases between. CDR3 in DNA: TGTGCCAGCAGCTTGGCCCCGGGGGACCGGAATGGCTACACCTTC. Protein: CASSLAPGDRNGYTF. Variable domain in full (rest from reference TRBV5-5 and TRBJ1-2): DAGVTQSPTHLIKTRGQQVTLRCSPISGHKSVSWYQQVLGQGPQFIFQYYEKEERGRGNFPDRFSARQFPNYSSELNVNALLLGDSALYLCASSLAPGDRNGYTFGSGTRLTVV.

This chain uses TRBV7-9 with TRBJ2-7; 9 positions match TRBD2. V lost 5 bases to trimming and J lost 2 bases; unmatched junction nucleotides: 10. CDR1 SEHNR and CDR2 FQNEAQ come from the germline V gene (reference sequence). The CDR3 is 16 amino acids. CDR3 nucleotide sequence: TGTGCCAGCAGCATCCATGGGACTAGCTTCACCTACGAGCAGTACTTC. Its translation is CASSIHGTSFTYEQYF.

This clonotype appeared many times. The genes are TRBV5-4 and TRBJ2-3; 8 bases line up with TRBD1. CDR3 length equals 14 residues. Germline values: CDR1 SGHNT, CDR2 YYREEE (reference sequence). J was trimmed by 2 bases and V by 3 bases; bases with no gene match: 2. CDR3 sequence (DNA): TGTGCCAGCAGCTGGACAGGGACCACAGATACGCAGTATTTT. It is translated as CASSWTGTTDTQYF.

This clonotype has a handful of counts. The chain couples TRBV28 to TRBJ2-2; 8 bases agree with TRBD2. The CDR3 has 14 amino acids. V gave up 6 bases and J gave up 4 bases; unmatched junction bases: 4. Per germline, CDR1 MDHEN and CDR2 SYDVKM. The CDR3 here is CASSSSGSTGELFF. The CDR3 DNA reads TGTGCCAGCAGCTCTAGCGGGTCCACCGGGGAGCTGTTTTTT.

This clonotype was seen once. The chain uses TRBV6-2 or TRBV6-3 and TRBJ2-6; possible D gene TRBD1, 7 bases. The CDR3 spans 17 residues. Looked up from germline, CDR1 is MNHEY and CDR2 is SVGEGT. The ends were cut back, 8 bases at V and 2 bases at J, with 19 bases in the middle. In nucleotides, the CDR3 is TGTGCCAGCGGGTCGAGACAGGGACTTGCTGGGGCCAACGTCCTGACTTTC. Amino acid sequence: CASGSRQGLAGANVLTF.

This clonotype was recorded a few times. V and J are TRBV7-2 and TRBJ2-5; possibly TRBD1 or TRBD2 for D (5 bases each). V lost 3 bases, J lost 4 bases, and 15 bases lay in between. Germline V lookup: CDR1 SGHTA, CDR2 FQGNSA. This CDR3 has 15 amino acids. DNA for the CDR3: TGTGCCAGCAGCTTCGCTCCGGGACCTGGAGAGACCCAGTACTTC. This encodes CASSFAPGPGETQYF. Using reference TRBV7-2 and TRBJ2-5 for the parts outside the CDR3, the full variable domain is GAGVSQSPSNKVTEKGKDVELRCDPISGHTALYWYRQSLGQGLEFLIYFQGNSAPDKSGLPSDRFSAERTGGSVSTLTIQRTQQEDSAVYLCASSFAPGPGETQYFGPGTRLLVL.